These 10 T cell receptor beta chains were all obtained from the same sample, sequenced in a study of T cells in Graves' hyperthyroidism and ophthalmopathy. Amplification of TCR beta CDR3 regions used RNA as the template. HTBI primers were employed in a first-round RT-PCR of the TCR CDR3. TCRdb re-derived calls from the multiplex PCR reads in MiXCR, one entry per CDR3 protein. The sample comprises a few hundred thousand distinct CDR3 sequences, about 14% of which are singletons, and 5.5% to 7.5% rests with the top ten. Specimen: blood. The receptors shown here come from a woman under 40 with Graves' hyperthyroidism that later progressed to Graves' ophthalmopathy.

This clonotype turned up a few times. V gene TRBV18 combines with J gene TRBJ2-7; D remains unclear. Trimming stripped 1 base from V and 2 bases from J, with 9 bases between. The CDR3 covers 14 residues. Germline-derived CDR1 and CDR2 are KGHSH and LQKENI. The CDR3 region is CASSPRRSAYEQYF. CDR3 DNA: TGTGCCAGCTCACCACGACGGTCGGCCTACGAGCAGTACTTC.

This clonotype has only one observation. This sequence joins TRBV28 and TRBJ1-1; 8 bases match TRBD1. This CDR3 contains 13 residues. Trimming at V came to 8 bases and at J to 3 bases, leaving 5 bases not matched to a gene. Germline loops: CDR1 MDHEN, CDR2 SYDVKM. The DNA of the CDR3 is TGTGCCAGCGCCCCCAGGGGGCACACTGAAGCTTTCTTT. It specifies CASAPRGHTEAFF. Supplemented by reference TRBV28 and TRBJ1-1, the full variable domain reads DVKVTQSSRYLVKRTGEKVFLECVQDMDHENMFWYRQDPGLGLRLIYFSYDVKMKEKGDIPEGYSVSREKKERFSLILESASTNQTSMYLCASAPRGHTEAFFGQGTRLTVV.

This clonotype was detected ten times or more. The CDR3 here is CASSRTQKGTQYF. CDR3 bases: TGTGCCAGCAGTCGGACCCAAAAGGGGACCCAGTACTTC. The J gene is TRBJ2-5, the V gene TRBV28, with D hard to call. CDR1 and CDR2 from the germline V gene are MDHEN and SYDVKM. The CDR3 spans 13 residues. Trimming took off 5 bases at V and 7 bases at J, with 14 bases between the two ends.

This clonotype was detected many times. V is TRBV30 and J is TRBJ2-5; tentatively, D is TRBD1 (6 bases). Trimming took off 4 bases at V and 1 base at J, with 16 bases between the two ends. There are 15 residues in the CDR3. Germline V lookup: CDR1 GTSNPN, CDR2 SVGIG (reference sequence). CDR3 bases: TGTGCCTGGACCCACTGGGACATACCCCAAGAGACCCAGTACTTC. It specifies CAWTHWDIPQETQYF.

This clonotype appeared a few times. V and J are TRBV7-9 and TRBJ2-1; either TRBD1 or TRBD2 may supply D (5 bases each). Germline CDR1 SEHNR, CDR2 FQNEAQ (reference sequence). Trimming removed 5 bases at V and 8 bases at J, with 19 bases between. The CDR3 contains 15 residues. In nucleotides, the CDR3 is TGTGCCAGCAGCCCCGGTGAGGGGAGAATAGATGAGCAGTTCTTC. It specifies CASSPGEGRIDEQFF.

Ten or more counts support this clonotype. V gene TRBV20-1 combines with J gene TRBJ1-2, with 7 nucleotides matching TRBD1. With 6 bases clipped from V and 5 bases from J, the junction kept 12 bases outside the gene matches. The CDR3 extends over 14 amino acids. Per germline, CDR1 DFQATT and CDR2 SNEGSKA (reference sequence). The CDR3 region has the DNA TGCAGTGCCCGAAAGGGGGCAGGGGTTTATGGCTACACCTTC. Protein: CSARKGAGVYGYTF.

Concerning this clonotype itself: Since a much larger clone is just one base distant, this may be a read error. The CDR3 sequence is CASSEGTINSEQFF. CDR3 bases: TGTGCCAGCAGTGAGGGAACAATTAACAGTGAGCAGTTCTTC. The genes are TRBV2 and TRBJ2-1, with D unclear. Per the germline V gene, CDR1 is SNHLY and CDR2 is FYNNEI. The CDR3 loop spans 14 amino acids. The V end was cut by 3 bases, the J end by 9 bases, with 15 bases between. Drawing the rest from reference TRBV2 and TRBJ2-1, the complete variable domain is EPEVTQTPSHQVTQMGQEVILRCVPISNHLYFYWYRQILGQKVEFLVSFYNNEISEKSEIFDDQFSVERPDGSNFTLKIRSTKLEDSAMYFCASSEGTINSEQFFGPGTRLTVL.

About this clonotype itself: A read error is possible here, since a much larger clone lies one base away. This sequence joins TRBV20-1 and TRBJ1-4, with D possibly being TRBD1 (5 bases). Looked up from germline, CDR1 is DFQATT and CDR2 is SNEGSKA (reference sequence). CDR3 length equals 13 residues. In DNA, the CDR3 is TGCGGTGCGCGGGGACTCCTTAATGAAAAACTGTTTTTT. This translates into CGARGLLNEKLFF.

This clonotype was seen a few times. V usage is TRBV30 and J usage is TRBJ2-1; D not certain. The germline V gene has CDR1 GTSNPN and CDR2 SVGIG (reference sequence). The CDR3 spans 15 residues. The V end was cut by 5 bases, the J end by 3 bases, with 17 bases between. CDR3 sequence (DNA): TGTGCCTGGGAAATAGGTCCCGGTAACTACAATGAGCAGTTCTTC. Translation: CAWEIGPGNYNEQFF. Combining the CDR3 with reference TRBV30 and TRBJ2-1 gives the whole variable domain SQTIHQWPATLVQPVGSPLSLECTVEGTSNPNLYWYRQAAGRGLQLLFYSVGIGQISSEVPQNLSASRPQDRQFILSSKKLLLSDSGFYLCAWEIGPGNYNEQFFGPGTRLTVL.

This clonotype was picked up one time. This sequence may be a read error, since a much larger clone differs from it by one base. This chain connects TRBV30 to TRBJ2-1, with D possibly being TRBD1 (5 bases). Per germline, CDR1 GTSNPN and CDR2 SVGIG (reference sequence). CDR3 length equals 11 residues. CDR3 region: CAWSPRAEQLF. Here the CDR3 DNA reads TGTGCCTGGAGCCCCAGGGCTGAGCAGTTGTTC.